These 8 T cell receptor beta chains originate from one sample sequenced in a study of blood T cell repertoires in COVID-19 (dated by TCRdb to the early 2020s). The library was made by the immunoSEQ multiplex PCR assay. As stored in TCRdb, this immuneACCESS dataset retains in-frame rearrangements with V and J assigned. A fraction of the clones does not appear; measured against another copy, unresolved V genes explain less than half of the discrepancy, and the remainder lacks a known reason. In this sample the table shows roughly 140,000 clones, 84% of which occur a single time. The top ten clonotypes cover roughly 3.9% of the sample. The sample taken for sequencing was PBMCs or T cells enriched from blood (not recorded which). The receptor set was obtained from a man aged 50 to 60 in a cohort exposed to, infected with or recovered from COVID-19 (not recorded which).

In this sample, this clone turned up once. The rearrangement uses TRBV3-1 (or the pseudogene TRBV3-2) and TRBJ1-2; 7 positions match TRBD1. Germline-derived CDR1 and CDR2 are LGHDT and YNNKEL (reference sequence). After removal of 3 bases from V and 8 bases from J, the junction contained 12 bases not matched to a gene. This CDR3 region has 15 residues. The CDR3 DNA follows: TGTGCCAGCAGCCAGAGCGAACAGGGGATTAAGGGCTACACCTTC. This gives the protein CASSQSEQGIKGYTF.

Here the CDR3 reads CASSLSGGSYEQYF. As DNA, the CDR3 is TGTGCCAGCAGCCTTAGCGGGGGGTCTTACGAGCAGTACTTC. The chain is built from TRBV7-9 and TRBJ2-7; TRBD2 matches 10 bases. CDR3 size: 14 residues. Trimming took 5 bases from V and 4 from J; bases not matched to a gene: 5. From germline, CDR1 is SEHNR and CDR2 FQNEAQ (reference sequence).

This clone was seen more than once but under ten times. The CDR3 nucleotides read TGCGCCAGCAGCTTGGGAACGGGAAGCTCTGGAAACACCATATATTTT. Its translation is CASSLGTGSSGNTIYF. V is TRBV5-1 and J is TRBJ1-3; no clear D gene. This CDR3 has 16 residues. Germline CDR1 is SGHRS and CDR2 is YFSETQ. V was pared by 0 bases and J by 0 bases, with 10 bases between.

This chain uses TRBV10-3 with TRBJ2-1; D perhaps matches TRBD2 (5 bases). The CDR3 extends over 13 amino acids. V shed 7 bases and J shed 3 bases, with 10 bases lying between them. Germline V gene lookup returns CDR1 ENHRY and CDR2 SYGVKD. The CDR3 DNA is TGTGCCATCAAGGACTCCAACTACAATGAGCAGTTCTTC. Protein product: CAIKDSNYNEQFF.

CDR3 bases: TGTGCCTGGAGTCTCCAGGGTCCTCAGCCCCAGCATTTT. Translating gives CAWSLQGPQPQHF. The rearrangement joins TRBV30 to TRBJ1-5; tentatively, D is TRBD1 (5 bases). Deletions cut 2 bases from V and 6 bases from J, with 11 bases between. CDR3 length equals 13 residues. The germline V gene encodes CDR1 GTSNPN and CDR2 SVGIG (reference sequence).

This clone came up once. The genes are TRBV9 and TRBJ2-5; TRBD1 matches at 10 bases. The ends lost 8 bases at V and 2 bases at J; junction bases unmatched: 6. CDR1 is SGDLS and CDR2 is YYNGEE in the germline V gene. The CDR3 runs to 14 residues. The CDR3 DNA reads as TGTGCCAGTTCCGGGACAGGGGTTCAAGAGACCCAGTACTTC. Its protein is CASSGTGVQETQYF.

The chain is built from TRBV7-9 and TRBJ2-7; D is ambiguous. Between the trimmed V and J ends, which lost 1 base and 6 bases, there was a span of 7 bases. Looked up from germline, CDR1 is SEHNR and CDR2 is FQNEAQ (reference sequence). CDR3 length equals 12 residues. In nucleotides, the CDR3 is TGTGCCAGCAGCTTAGGCTCGAGCGAGCAGTACTTC. Translating it yields CASSLGSSEQYF.

The V gene is TRBV27, the J gene TRBJ1-2, with 8 bases aligning to TRBD1. Germline V gives CDR1 MNHEY, CDR2 SMNVEV (reference sequence). The CDR3 spans 11 residues. V lost 10 bases and J lost 7; bases outside the gene matches: 5. The CDR3: CATLTGAGYTF. The CDR3 DNA reads TGTGCCACCTTGACAGGGGCTGGCTACACCTTC.